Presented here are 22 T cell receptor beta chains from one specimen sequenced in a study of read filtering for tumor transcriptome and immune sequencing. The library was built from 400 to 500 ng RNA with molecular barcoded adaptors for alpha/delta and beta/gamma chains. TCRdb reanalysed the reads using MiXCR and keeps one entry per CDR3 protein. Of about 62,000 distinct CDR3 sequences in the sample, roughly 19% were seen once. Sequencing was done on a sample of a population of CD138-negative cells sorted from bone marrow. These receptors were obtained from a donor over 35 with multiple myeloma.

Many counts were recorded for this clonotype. In DNA, the CDR3 is TGTGCCAGCAGCCCAGGGGAGTTTACTGAAGCTTTCTTT. The encoded protein is CASSPGEFTEAFF. The genes are TRBV11-1 and TRBJ1-1, with TRBD1 as a possible D gene (6 bases). Looked up from germline, CDR1 is SGHAT and CDR2 is FQDESV (reference sequence). Trimming cost V 5 bases and J 5 bases, with 12 bases left between them. CDR3 length: 13 amino acids. The whole variable domain, filled in from reference TRBV11-1 and TRBJ1-1, reads EAEVAQSPRYKITEKSQAVAFWCDPISGHATLYWYRQILGQGPELLVQFQDESVVDDSQLPKDRFSAERLKGVDSTLKIQPAELGDSAMYLCASSPGEFTEAFFGQGTRLTVV.

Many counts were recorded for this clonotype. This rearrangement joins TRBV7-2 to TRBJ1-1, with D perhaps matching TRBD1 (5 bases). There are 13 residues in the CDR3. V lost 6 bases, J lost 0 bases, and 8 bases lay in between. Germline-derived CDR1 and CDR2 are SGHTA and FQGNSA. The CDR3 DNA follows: TGTGCCAGCAGAAGACAGATGAACACTGAAGCTTTCTTT. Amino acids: CASRRQMNTEAFF. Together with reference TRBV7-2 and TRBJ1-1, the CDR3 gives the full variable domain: GAGVSQSPSNKVTEKGKDVELRCDPISGHTALYWYRQSLGQGLEFLIYFQGNSAPDKSGLPSDRFSAERTGGSVSTLTIQRTQQEDSAVYLCASRRQMNTEAFFGQGTRLTVV.

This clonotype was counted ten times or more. CDR3 DNA sequence: TGTGCCAGCAGTCGAGACATGAACACCGGGGAGCTGTTTTTT. Its protein is CASSRDMNTGELFF. The chain links TRBV6-1 to TRBJ2-2; no definite D call. Germline loops: CDR1 MNHNS, CDR2 SASEGT. There are 14 residues in the CDR3. V was cut by 5 bases and J by 1 base, with 8 bases left in between.

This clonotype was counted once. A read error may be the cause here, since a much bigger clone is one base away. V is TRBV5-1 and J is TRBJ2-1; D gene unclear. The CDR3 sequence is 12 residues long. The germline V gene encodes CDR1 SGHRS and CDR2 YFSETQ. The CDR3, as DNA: TGCGCCATCAGCTTGGAAGGTATTGGGCAGTTCTTC. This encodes CAISLEGIGQFF. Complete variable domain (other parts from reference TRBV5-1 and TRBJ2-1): KAGVTQTPRYLIKTRGQQVTLSCSPISGHRSVSWYQQTPGQGLQFLFEYFSETQRNKGNFPGRFSGRQFSNSRSEMNVSTLELGDSALYLCAISLEGIGQFFGPGTRLTVL.

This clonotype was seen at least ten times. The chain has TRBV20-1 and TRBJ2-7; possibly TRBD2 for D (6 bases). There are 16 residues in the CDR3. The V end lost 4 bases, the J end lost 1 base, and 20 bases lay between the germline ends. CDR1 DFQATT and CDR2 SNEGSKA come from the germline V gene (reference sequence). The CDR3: CSATTSGSATSYEQYF. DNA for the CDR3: TGCAGTGCTACGACTAGTGGGAGTGCCACTTCCTACGAGCAGTACTTC.

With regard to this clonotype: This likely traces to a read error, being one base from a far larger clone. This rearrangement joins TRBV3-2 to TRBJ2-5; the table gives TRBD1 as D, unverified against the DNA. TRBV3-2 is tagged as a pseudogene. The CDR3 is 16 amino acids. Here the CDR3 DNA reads TGTGCCAGCAGCCAAGATAGATCGGGGGCCACAGAGACCCAGCACTTC. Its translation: CASSQDRSGATETQHF.

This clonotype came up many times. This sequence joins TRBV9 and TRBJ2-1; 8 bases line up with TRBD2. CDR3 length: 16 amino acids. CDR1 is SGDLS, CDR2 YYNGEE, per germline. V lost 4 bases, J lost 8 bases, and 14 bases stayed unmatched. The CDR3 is CASSRKRESDGDEQFF. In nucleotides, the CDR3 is TGTGCCAGCAGCCGAAAGCGGGAGTCGGATGGTGATGAGCAGTTCTTC.

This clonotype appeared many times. The CDR3 reads CASSLTGINTEAFF. The CDR3 nucleotides are TGCGCCAGCAGCTTGACAGGGATTAACACTGAAGCTTTCTTT. The chain combines TRBV5-1 with TRBJ1-1, with D perhaps matching TRBD1 (6 bases). Germline-derived CDR1 and CDR2 are SGHRS and YFSETQ. The V gene lost 1 base and the J gene lost 2 bases, with 9 bases spanning the gap. The CDR3 is made up of 14 amino acids.

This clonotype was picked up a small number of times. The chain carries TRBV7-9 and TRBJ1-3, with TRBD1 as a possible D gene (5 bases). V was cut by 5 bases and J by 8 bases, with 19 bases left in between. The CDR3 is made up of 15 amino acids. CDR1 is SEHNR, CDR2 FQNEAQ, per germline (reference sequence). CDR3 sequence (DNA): TGTGCCAGCAGCGCGAGGGACGGCCTTCGTCACACCATATATTTT. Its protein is CASSARDGLRHTIYF.

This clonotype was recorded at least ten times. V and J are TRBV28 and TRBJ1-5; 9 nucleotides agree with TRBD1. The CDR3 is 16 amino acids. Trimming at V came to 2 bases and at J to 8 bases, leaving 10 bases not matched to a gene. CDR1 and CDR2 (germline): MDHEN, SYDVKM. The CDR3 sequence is CASSLLLTGGSKPQHF. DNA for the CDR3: TGTGCCAGCAGTTTACTACTGACAGGGGGTTCTAAGCCCCAGCATTTT.

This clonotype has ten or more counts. In DNA form, the CDR3 reads TGTGCCAGCAGCCTGTCTAGGGGAGAGACCCAGTACTTC. This codes for CASSLSRGETQYF. The genes are TRBV7-9 and TRBJ2-5, with D tentatively TRBD1 (5 bases). The CDR3 covers 13 residues. Germline values: CDR1 SEHNR, CDR2 FQNEAQ (reference sequence). The V and J ends lost 5 bases and 4 bases respectively, with 11 bases between them.

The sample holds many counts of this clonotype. CDR3 in DNA: TGTGCCAGCAGCCAAGTCGCAGGGGCCTACGAGCAGTACTTC. This translates into CASSQVAGAYEQYF. The chain has TRBV3-1 and TRBJ2-7, with D tentatively TRBD1 (6 bases). Trimming removed 1 base at V and 2 bases at J, with 9 bases between. The germline V gene has CDR1 LGHDT and CDR2 YNNKEL (reference sequence). This CDR3 spans 14 amino acids.

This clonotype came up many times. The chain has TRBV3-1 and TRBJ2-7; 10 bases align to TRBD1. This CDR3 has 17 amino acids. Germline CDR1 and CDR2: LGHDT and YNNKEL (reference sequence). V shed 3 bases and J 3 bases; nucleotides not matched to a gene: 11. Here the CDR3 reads CASSHRMGTGVFYEQYF. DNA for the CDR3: TGTGCCAGCAGCCACCGCATGGGGACAGGGGTGTTCTACGAGCAGTACTTC.

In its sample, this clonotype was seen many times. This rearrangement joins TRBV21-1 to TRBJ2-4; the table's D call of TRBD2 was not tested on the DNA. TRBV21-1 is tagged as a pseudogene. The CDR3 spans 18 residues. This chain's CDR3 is CASSKGGGGRVAKNIQYF. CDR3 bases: TGTGCCAGCAGCAAAGGAGGTGGCGGGAGAGTGGCCAAAAACATTCAGTACTTC.

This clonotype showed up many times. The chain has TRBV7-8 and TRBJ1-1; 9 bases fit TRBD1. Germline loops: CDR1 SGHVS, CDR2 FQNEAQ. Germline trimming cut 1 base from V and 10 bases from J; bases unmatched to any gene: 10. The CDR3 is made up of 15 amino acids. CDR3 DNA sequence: TGTGCCAGCAGCTTAGTGGGGACAGGGATATCAGGAGCTTTCTTT. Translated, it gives CASSLVGTGISGAFF.

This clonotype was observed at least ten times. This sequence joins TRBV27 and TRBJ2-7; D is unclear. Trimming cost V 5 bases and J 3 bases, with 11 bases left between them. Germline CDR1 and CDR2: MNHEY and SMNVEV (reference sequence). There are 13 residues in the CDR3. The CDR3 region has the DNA TGTGCCAGCAGTCCATCACTGAACTACGAGCAGTACTTC. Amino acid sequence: CASSPSLNYEQYF.

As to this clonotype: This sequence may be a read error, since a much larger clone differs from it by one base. The CDR3 DNA is TGTGCCATCAGTGAGCCCCCGGGCGAGCAGTACTTC. Translating gives CAISEPPGEQYF. The chain is built from TRBV10-3 and TRBJ2-7; D is ambiguous. The CDR3 consists of 12 residues. Per the germline V gene, CDR1 is ENHRY and CDR2 is SYGVKD. Trimming stripped 2 bases from V and 6 bases from J, with 8 bases between.

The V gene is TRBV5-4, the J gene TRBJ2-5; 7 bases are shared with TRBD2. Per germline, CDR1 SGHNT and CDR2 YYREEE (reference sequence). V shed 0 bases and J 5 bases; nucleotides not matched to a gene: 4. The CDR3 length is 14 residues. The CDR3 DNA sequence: TGTGCCAGCAGCTTGGAAATCGGGAGGGAGACCCAGTACTTC. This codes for CASSLEIGRETQYF.

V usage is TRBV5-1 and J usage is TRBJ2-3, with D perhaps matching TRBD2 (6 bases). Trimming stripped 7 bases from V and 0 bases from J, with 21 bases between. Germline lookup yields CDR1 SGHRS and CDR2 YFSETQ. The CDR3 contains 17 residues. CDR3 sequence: CASSPRGLYSSTDTQYF. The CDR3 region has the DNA TGCGCCAGCTCTCCCCGGGGACTGTACTCTAGCACAGATACGCAGTATTTT.

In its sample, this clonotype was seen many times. In DNA form, the CDR3 reads TGTGCCTGGAGTGTGGGACGGTCCGACGAGCAGTACTTC. Translating it yields CAWSVGRSDEQYF. The chain carries TRBV30 and TRBJ2-7, with D possibly called TRBD1 or TRBD2 (5 bases each). Trimming removed 0 bases from V and 5 bases from J, with 11 bases in between. Per the germline V gene, CDR1 is GTSNPN and CDR2 is SVGIG (reference sequence). The CDR3 has 13 residues.

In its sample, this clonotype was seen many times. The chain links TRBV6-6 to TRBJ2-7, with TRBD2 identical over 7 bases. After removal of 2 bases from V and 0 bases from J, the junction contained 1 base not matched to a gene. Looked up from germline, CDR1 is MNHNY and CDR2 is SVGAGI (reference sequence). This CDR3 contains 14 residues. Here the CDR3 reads CASSYGTNSYEQYF. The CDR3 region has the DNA TGTGCCAGCAGTTACGGGACTAACTCCTACGAGCAGTACTTC.

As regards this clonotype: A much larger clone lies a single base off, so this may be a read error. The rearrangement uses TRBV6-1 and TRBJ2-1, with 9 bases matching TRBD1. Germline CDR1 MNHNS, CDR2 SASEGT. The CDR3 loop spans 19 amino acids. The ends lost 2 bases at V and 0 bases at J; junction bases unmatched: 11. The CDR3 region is CASSEWDRVIRGSYNEQFF. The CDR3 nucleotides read TGTGCCAGCAGTGAATGGGACAGGGTAATTCGGGGCTCCTACAATGAGCAGTTCTTC.